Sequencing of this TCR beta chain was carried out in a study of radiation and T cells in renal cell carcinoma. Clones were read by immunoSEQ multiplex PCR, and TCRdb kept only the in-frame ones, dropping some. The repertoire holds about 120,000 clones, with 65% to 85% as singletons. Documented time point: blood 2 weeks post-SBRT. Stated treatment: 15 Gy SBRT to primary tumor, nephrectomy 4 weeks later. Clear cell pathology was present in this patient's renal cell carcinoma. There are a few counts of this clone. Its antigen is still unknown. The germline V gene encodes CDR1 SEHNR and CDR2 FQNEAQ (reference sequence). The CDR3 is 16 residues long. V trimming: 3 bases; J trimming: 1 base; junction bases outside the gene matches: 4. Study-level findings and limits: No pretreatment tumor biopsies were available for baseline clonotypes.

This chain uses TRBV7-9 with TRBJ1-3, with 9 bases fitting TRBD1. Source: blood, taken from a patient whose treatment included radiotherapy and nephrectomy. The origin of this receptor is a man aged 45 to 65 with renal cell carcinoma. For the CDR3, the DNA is TGTGCCAGCAGCTTTCACGGGACAGGGTCTGGAAACACCATATATTTT. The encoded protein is CASSFHGTGSGNTIYF.